This T cell receptor (beta chain) derives from a study of human T cells and chemical hapten exposure. Study-level information: Diphenylcyclopropenone was applied weekly to patients' scalps across the roughly 24-week study. Patch tests put 0.01% DPC on the upper back, and the results were checked at 6 days.

Regarding time point: patch test 2, 6 weeks after DPC sensitization. Sample treatment: therapeutic diphenylcyclopropenone sensitization with weekly scalp DPC. TCRdb processed the RACE reads anew with MiXCR; each CDR3 protein has one entry. The data contain approximately 89,000 distinct CDR3 sequences, 6.6% of them seen just once; the ten biggest clones take up 1% to 1.5%. The receptor's source is a woman in her 30s with alopecia areata. Some clones in this sample may be carry-over from other donors' samples. The source material was whole blood, sampled in connection with sensitization to the hapten diphenylcyclopropenone (DPC).

The CDR3 region is CASTSSGGREHEQFF. CDR3 bases: TGTGCCAGCACATCTAGCGGGGGGAGGGAACATGAGCAGTTCTTC. The V gene is TRBV19, the J gene TRBJ2-1, with TRBD2 identical over 11 bases. CDR1 LNHDA and CDR2 SQIVND come from the germline V gene (reference sequence). The V segment lost 9 bases and the J segment 8 bases; nucleotides outside the gene matches: 12. The length of the CDR3 is 15 residues. Full variable domain (missing parts from reference TRBV19 and TRBJ2-1): DGGITQSPKYLFRKEGQNVTLSCEQNLNHDAMYWYRQDPGQGLRLIYYSQIVNDFQKGDIAEGYSVSREKKESFPLTVTSAQKNPTAFYLCASTSSGGREHEQFFGPGTRLTVL.